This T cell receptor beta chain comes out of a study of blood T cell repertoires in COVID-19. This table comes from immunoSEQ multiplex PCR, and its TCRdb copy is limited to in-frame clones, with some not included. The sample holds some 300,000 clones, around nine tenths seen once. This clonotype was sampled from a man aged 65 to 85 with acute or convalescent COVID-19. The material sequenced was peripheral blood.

CDR3 DNA sequence: TGTGCCAGCAGCCCCCGGGACAGAGACTACGAGCAGTACTTC. This encodes CASSPRDRDYEQYF. The chain has TRBV11-1 and TRBJ2-7; TRBD1 aligns across 7 bases. The germline V gene encodes CDR1 SGHAT and CDR2 FQDESV (reference sequence). CDR3 length: 14 residues. J lost 3 bases, V lost 5 bases, and 7 bases had no gene match.